These 4 T cell receptor beta chains share one sample of origin, sequenced in a study of blood T cell repertoires in COVID-19. TCRdb's copy holds only in-frame clones and misses some; the assay was immunoSEQ multiplex PCR. The repertoire holds about 34,000 clones, with less than 90% as singletons. The sample taken for sequencing was peripheral blood. These receptors were collected from a woman in her fifties or sixties with active COVID-19.

This clone appeared once. The genes are TRBV5-4 and TRBJ1-3; D call uncertain. The length of the CDR3 is 14 residues. From germline, CDR1 is SGHNT and CDR2 YYREEE (reference sequence). The ends were cut back, 7 bases at V and 0 bases at J, with 11 bases in the middle. The CDR3 region is CASGDGTSGNTIYF. CDR3 in DNA: TGTGCCAGCGGAGACGGAACCTCTGGAAACACCATATATTTT.

The V call is TRBV5-8, the J call TRBJ2-5; 7 bases are shared with TRBD2. V was pared by 4 bases and J by 2 bases, with 11 bases of the junction left unmatched. Germline V gene data show CDR1 as SGHTS and CDR2 as YDEGEE. There are 16 residues in the CDR3. The CDR3 DNA is TGTGCCAGCAGCCATGCCCCTGGGCGGGGGCAAGAGACCCAGTACTTC. It codes for CASSHAPGRGQETQYF.

The chain recombines TRBV29-1 with TRBJ2-2; D is perhaps TRBD2 (5 bases). The V gene's germline CDR1 is SQVTM and CDR2 ANQGSEA. CDR3 length: 11 amino acids. V dropped 4 bases and J dropped 7 bases, with 7 bases sitting between them. The CDR3 bases are TGCAGCGTTGGAGGGATCGGGGAGCTGTTTTTT. Protein: CSVGGIGELFF.

The genes are TRBV5-1 and TRBJ2-2; D possibly corresponds to TRBD2 (6 bases). The V end lost 0 bases, the J end lost 1 base, and 13 bases lay between the germline ends. Germline CDR1 SGHRS, CDR2 YFSETQ. This CDR3 has 17 amino acids. In nucleotides, the CDR3 is TGCGCCAGCAGCTTGGGCATGCTAGCGAGGAACACCGGGGAGCTGTTTTTT. This encodes CASSLGMLARNTGELFF.